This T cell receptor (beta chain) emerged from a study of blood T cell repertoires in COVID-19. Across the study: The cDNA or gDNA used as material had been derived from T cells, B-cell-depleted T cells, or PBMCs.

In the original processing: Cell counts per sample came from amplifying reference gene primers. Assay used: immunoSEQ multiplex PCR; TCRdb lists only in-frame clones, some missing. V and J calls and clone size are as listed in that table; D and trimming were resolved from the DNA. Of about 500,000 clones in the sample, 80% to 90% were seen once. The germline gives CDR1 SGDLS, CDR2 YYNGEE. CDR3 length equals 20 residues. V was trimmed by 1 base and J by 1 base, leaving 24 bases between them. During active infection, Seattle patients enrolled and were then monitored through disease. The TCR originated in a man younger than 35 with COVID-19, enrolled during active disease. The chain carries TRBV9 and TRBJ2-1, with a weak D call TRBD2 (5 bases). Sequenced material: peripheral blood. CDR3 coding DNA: TGTGCCAGCAGCGTATATGCGGGTCCACGTAGTACGAGATCCTACAATGAGCAGTTCTTC. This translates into CASSVYAGPRSTRSYNEQFF.